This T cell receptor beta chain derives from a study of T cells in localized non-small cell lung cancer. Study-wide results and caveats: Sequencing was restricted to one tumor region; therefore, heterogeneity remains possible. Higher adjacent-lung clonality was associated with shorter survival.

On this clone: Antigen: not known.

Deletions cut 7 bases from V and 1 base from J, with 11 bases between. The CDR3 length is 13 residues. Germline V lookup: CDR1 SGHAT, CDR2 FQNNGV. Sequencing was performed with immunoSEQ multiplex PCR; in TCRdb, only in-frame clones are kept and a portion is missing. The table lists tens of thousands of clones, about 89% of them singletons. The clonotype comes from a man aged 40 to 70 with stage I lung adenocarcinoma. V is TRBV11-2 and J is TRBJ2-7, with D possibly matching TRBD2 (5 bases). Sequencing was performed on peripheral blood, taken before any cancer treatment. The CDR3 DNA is TGTGCCAGCACCTACCGAGGGTCCTACGAGCAGTACTTC. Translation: CASTYRGSYEQYF.